Listed below are T cell receptor beta chains from one sample, sequenced in a study of blood T cell repertoires in COVID-19. Profiling relied on immunoSEQ multiplex PCR, and the TCRdb table lists in-frame clones only, not all of them. The table includes fewer than 300,000 clones, around 82% detected once. The specimen sequenced was peripheral blood. The receptors were gathered from a woman aged 18 to 35 with acute or convalescent COVID-19. CDR3s leave out the opening cysteine and the closing phenylalanine or tryptophan. Some rows mark clone size as missing; the rest say once, few, many or name a class of expanded clone.

>14|-|TRBV6-5
ASSYSGGEANYGYT
>14|-|TRBV27
ASSRPGLAGAKEQY
>11|few|TRBV9
ASSVGVAGGED
>9|-|TRBV29-1
SVALAHTQY
>13|-|TRBV11-3
ASSSASVGYNEQF
>14|-|TRBV18
ASSPRGQPKNTEAF
>13|-|TRBV27
ASRSPGTEKNIQY
>15|-|TRBV4-3
ASSQDYEGFAGNEQF
>13|once|TRBV10-3
AVYTPGLAGETQY
>12|-|TRBV19
ASRMRQVRQPQH
>16|-|TRBV4-3
ASSQDIVTGVNSYEQY
>13|-|TRBV30
AWSVLKSGANVLT
>15|-|TRBV2
ASSQIGLAGNQETQY
>13|-|TRBV4-3
ASSQDWPQSYEQY
>11|-|TRBV7-3
ASSPTGTGELF
>10|-|TRBV15
ATSRDHPTIY
>14|-|TRBV6-1
ASSDNPWTYTDTQY
>16|-|TRBV25-1
ASSEYFPGLGVPGELF
>9|-|TRBV20-1
SASRENEQF
>15|-|TRBV27
ASSASSGRAVTDTQY
>14|-|TRBV7-6
ASSLAAGQGTYEQY
>13|-|TRBV9
ASSVTSGQGYEQY
>12|-|TRBV11-2
ASSLAGGIETQY
>13|few|TRBV6-2/TRBV6-3
ASSILAGGPGEQY
>14|-|TRBV5-1
ASSLPGLAGVETQY
>14|-|TRBV6-6
ASSYSLGTVVYEQY
>12|-|TRBV7-2
ASTPPGQSYGYT
>15|-|TRBV5-1
ASSLSATSGIYNEQF
>13|-|TRBV6-5
ASSYEAKLTYEQY
>14|many|TRBV10-1
ASSAQREGSYNEQF
>13|-|TRBV23-1
ASSLRDTDSYEQY
>14|-|TRBV6-8
ASSPEQGREDQPQH
>10|few|TRBV28
ASSLPGGLAF
>12|-|TRBV4-1
ASSLGQVGPEAF
>12|-|TRBV6-5
ASSYYTSGNEQY
>13|-|TRBV19
ASSIKGGQGYEQY
>11|-|TRBV5-1
ASSPGIGYEQY
>17|-|TRBV19
ASSTAGTGGLYSNQPQH
>13|-|TRBV19
ASSNTGGSIGEAF
>19|-|TRBV30
AWGNALWTSGRVANTGELF
>13|-|TRBV6-5
ASSRRQGTSYEQY